This TCR beta chain emerged from a study of blood T cells in healthy people across ages. Study at large: In model experiments, template switching was able to capture about one barcoded beta molecule for every two T cells that were present.

About this clonotype: Antigen specificity is unknown.

Using a J-beta primer mix together with a sample-barcoded 5' primer, a second PCR was run for roughly 6 to 12 cycles. In TCRdb, the 5' RACE reads were re-called with MiXCR into one record per CDR3 protein. The table shows around 1.5 million distinct CDR3 sequences, with roughly 40% occurring only once. General study points: Higher diversity and more naive CD4+ cells were features of long-lived donors, compared to aged donors.

Peripheral blood, roughly 9.3 milliliters per donor, was collected. The TCR originated in a woman aged 18-35 years in good health. Input material: blood.

CDR3 nucleotides: TGTGCCAGCAGCTTAGTTGGACAGGGTGGCGGTCAGCCCCAGCATTTT. Translating gives CASSLVGQGGGQPQHF. The rearrangement links TRBV7-9 to TRBJ1-5; 8 nucleotides agree with TRBD1. The CDR3 spans 16 residues. The V gene's germline CDR1 is SEHNR and CDR2 FQNEAQ (reference sequence). With V trimmed by 1 base and J by 6 bases, 8 bases remained unmatched.